Shown below are 15 T cell receptor beta chains from a single sample sequenced in a study of PD-L1 blockade in urothelial cancer (TCRdb year 2017). This specimen's time point label, per the study, means: pretreatment peripheral blood. The library was produced with the immunoSEQ multiplex PCR assay. The table was pulled from immuneACCESS by TCRdb, which kept in-frame rearrangements only. Such tables lose some clones; where checked, under half of the loss comes from unresolved V genes, and the rest has no known cause. The table for this sample lists tens of thousands of clones; around 75% of them were counted only once. The ten largest clones add up to under 4.5% of the sample. This sample comprised PBMCs, obtained around atezolizumab (anti-PD-L1) treatment. Receptor source: a man between 65 and 85 years old with urothelial cancer.

The chain couples TRBV5-1 to TRBJ2-2, with D hard to call. The V gene lost 0 bases and the J gene lost 1 base, with 7 bases spanning the gap. The CDR3 is 15 residues long. CDR1 and CDR2 from the germline V gene are SGHRS and YFSETQ. The CDR3 DNA sequence: TGCGCCAGCAGCTTGGGAAGCTTGAACACCGGGGAGCTGTTTTTT. Translation: CASSLGSLNTGELFF. The full variable domain, its missing parts supplied by reference TRBV5-1 and TRBJ2-2, is KAGVTQTPRYLIKTRGQQVTLSCSPISGHRSVSWYQQTPGQGLQFLFEYFSETQRNKGNFPGRFSGRQFSNSRSEMNVSTLELGDSALYLCASSLGSLNTGELFFGEGSRLTVL.

The chain has TRBV4-2 and TRBJ2-7; 7 nucleotides agree with TRBD2. After removal of 3 bases from V and 7 bases from J, the junction contained 9 bases not matched to a gene. This CDR3 is 14 amino acids long. Germline CDR1 and CDR2: LGHNA and YNFKEQ. CDR3 nucleotides: TGTGCCAGCAGCCATTTCCTGGGAGGGAAGGAGCAGTACTTC. This translates into CASSHFLGGKEQYF.

The V gene is TRBV6-1, the J gene TRBJ2-5; D not certain. Germline lookup yields CDR1 MNHNS and CDR2 SASEGT. Trimming removed 6 bases from V and 4 bases from J, with 9 bases in between. The CDR3 sequence is 12 residues long. The CDR3 nucleotides read TGTGCCAGCAGCATCGACTTAGAGACCCAGTACTTC. As protein: CASSIDLETQYF.

The V and J genes are TRBV29-1 and TRBJ1-1; a possible D gene is TRBD1 (6 bases). The CDR3 is 12 amino acids. V was shortened by 4 bases and J by 8 bases, with 14 bases between the two germline ends. The germline CDR1 and CDR2 sequences are SQVTM and ANQGSEA. The CDR3 protein is CSVGRQAPEAFF. CDR3 DNA sequence: TGCAGCGTTGGCCGACAGGCGCCCGAAGCTTTCTTT.

The chain couples TRBV19 to TRBJ1-2; TRBD1 matches at 8 bases. The CDR3 has 17 amino acids. V shed 4 bases and J 4 bases; nucleotides not matched to a gene: 14. Germline lookup yields CDR1 LNHDA and CDR2 SQIVND (reference sequence). CDR3: CASSSIRDRSLGYGYTF. CDR3 DNA: TGTGCCAGTAGTAGCATCCGGGACAGGTCCTTGGGCTATGGCTACACCTTC.

The V call is TRBV19, the J call TRBJ1-3; tentatively, D is TRBD1 (5 bases). The CDR3 is made up of 15 amino acids. Trimming took 5 bases from V and 3 from J, leaving 14 bases between them. Germline V lookup: CDR1 LNHDA, CDR2 SQIVND (reference sequence). The CDR3 nucleotides read TGTGCCAGTAGTTTCCAGGGTGCGGATGGAAACACCATATATTTT. This translates into CASSFQGADGNTIYF.

This chain connects TRBV19 to TRBJ2-7; tentative D call: TRBD1 (6 bases). This CDR3 spans 14 amino acids. Germline CDR1 and CDR2: LNHDA and SQIVND (reference sequence). The V end was cut by 5 bases, the J end by 3 bases, with 14 bases between. In DNA form, the CDR3 reads TGTGCCAGTAGTCTACAGGGCAGCTACTACGAGCAGTACTTC. Its translation: CASSLQGSYYEQYF.

This chain uses TRBV5-1 with TRBJ1-2; TRBD1 matches 8 bases. The CDR3 length is 15 residues. Germline-derived CDR1 and CDR2 are SGHRS and YFSETQ. V shed 4 bases and J 4 bases; nucleotides not matched to a gene: 9. CDR3 coding DNA: TGCGCCAGCAGCCCCCGGACAGGGCTAACCTATGGCTACACCTTC. The encoded protein is CASSPRTGLTYGYTF.

The rearrangement uses TRBV5-6 and TRBJ2-5; the match to TRBD2 covers 11 bases. The germline CDR1 and CDR2 sequences are SGHDT and YYEEEE. CDR3 length: 18 residues. The junction had 9 bases not matched to a gene; V was cut back by 0 bases and J by 2 bases. The CDR3 DNA is TGTGCCAGCAGCTTGGTGGTTAGCGGGGGGGCACCTCAAGAGACCCAGTACTTC. This codes for CASSLVVSGGAPQETQYF.

The chain couples TRBV29-1 to TRBJ2-1, with 7 bases fitting TRBD2. Germline CDR1 and CDR2: SQVTM and ANQGSEA. This CDR3 region has 13 residues. V trimming: 5 bases; J trimming: 7 bases; junction bases outside the gene matches: 8. CDR3 sequence (DNA): TGCAGCGTTAAGGGCGGGAGAGGTAATGAGCAGTTCTTC. It specifies CSVKGGRGNEQFF.

This sequence joins TRBV20-1 and TRBJ1-2, with no clear D. In germline, CDR1 is DFQATT, CDR2 SNEGSKA (reference sequence). The CDR3 extends over 11 amino acids. V lost 7 bases and J lost 2, with 8 bases in between. CDR3 DNA sequence: TGCAGTGTTGACGGGAACTATGGCTACACCTTC. It encodes CSVDGNYGYTF.

V and J are TRBV6-5 and TRBJ1-2, with TRBD1 identical over 12 bases. Germline V gives CDR1 MNHEY, CDR2 SVGAGI. V lost 10 bases and J lost 6; bases outside the gene matches: 12. The length of the CDR3 is 15 residues. The CDR3 region has the DNA TGTGCCACCGAGACCGGGACAGGGGGCTTCGATGGCTACACCTTC. As protein: CATETGTGGFDGYTF.

The chain links TRBV5-1 to TRBJ2-7; 10 bases map to TRBD2. Germline trimming cut 0 bases from V and 3 bases from J; bases unmatched to any gene: 0. Germline CDR1 SGHRS, CDR2 YFSETQ. This CDR3 spans 14 amino acids. CDR3 loop: CASSLASGSYEQYF. CDR3 DNA: TGCGCCAGCAGCTTGGCTAGCGGGAGCTACGAGCAGTACTTC.

The CDR3 is CASSLPGTGNTIYF. The CDR3 DNA follows: TGTGCCAGCAGCTTGCCAGGGACTGGAAACACCATATATTTT. V gene TRBV5-4 combines with J gene TRBJ1-3, with D possibly TRBD1 on 5 matching bases. The V and J ends lost 1 base and 2 bases respectively, with 7 bases between them. Germline V lookup: CDR1 SGHNT, CDR2 YYREEE (reference sequence). The CDR3 is 14 amino acids.

The chain recombines TRBV11-2 with TRBJ2-1; 11 bases are shared with TRBD1. V trimming: 2 bases; J trimming: 6 bases; junction bases outside the gene matches: 6. The germline CDR1 and CDR2 sequences are SGHAT and FQNNGV. There are 16 residues in the CDR3. The CDR3 DNA reads TGTGCCAGCAGCTTACGTGGGGGGACAGGGGGCAATGAGCAGTTCTTC. It translates to CASSLRGGTGGNEQFF.